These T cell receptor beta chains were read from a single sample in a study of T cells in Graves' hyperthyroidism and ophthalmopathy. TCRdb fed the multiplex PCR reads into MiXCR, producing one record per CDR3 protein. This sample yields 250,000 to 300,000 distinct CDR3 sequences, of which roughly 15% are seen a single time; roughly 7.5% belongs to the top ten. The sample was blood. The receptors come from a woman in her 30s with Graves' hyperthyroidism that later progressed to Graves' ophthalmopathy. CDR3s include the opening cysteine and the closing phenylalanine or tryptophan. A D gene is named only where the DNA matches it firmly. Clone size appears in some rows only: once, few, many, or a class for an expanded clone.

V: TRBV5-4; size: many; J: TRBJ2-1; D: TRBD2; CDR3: CASSPAVGGGSSYNEQFF; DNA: TGTGCCAGCAGCCCAGCGGTTGGCGGGGGGAGCTCCTACAATGAGCAGTTCTTC
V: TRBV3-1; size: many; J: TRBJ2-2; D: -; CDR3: CASSTRDINTGELFF; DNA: TGTGCCAGCAGCACCCGGGACATTAACACCGGGGAGCTGTTTTTT
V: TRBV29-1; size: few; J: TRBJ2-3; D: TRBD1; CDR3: CSVGEQGTTDTQYF; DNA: TGCAGCGTAGGGGAACAGGGGACCACAGATACGCAGTATTTT
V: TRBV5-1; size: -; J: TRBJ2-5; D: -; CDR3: CASSNYRQAEETQYF; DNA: TGCGCCAGCAGTAATTACAGACAGGCCGAAGAGACCCAGTACTTC
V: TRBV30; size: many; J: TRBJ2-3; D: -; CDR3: CATRGGTTDTQYF; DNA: TGTGCAACCCGGGGCGGCACCACAGATACGCAGTATTTT
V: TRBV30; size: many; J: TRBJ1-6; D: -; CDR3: CAGGTGGSPLHF; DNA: TGTGCCGGGGGGACTGGGGGTTCACCCCTCCACTTT
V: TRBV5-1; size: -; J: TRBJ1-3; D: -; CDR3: CASSVTGNPSSGNTIYF; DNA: TGCGCCAGCAGCGTAACAGGGAACCCAAGCTCTGGAAACACCATATATTTT
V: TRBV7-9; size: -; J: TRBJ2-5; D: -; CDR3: CATGYGDETQYF; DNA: TGTGCCACCGGTTACGGGGACGAGACCCAGTACTTC
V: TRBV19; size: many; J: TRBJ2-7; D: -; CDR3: CASSMAQNYEQYF; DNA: TGTGCCAGTAGTATGGCACAGAACTACGAGCAGTACTTC
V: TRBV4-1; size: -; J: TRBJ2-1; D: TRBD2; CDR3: CASSPIAGAENEQFF; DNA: TGCGCCAGCAGCCCCATAGCGGGAGCTGAGAATGAGCAGTTCTTC
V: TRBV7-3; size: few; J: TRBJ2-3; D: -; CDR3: CASSGRWTDTQYF; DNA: TGTGCCAGCTCGGGGAGATGGACAGATACGCAGTATTTT
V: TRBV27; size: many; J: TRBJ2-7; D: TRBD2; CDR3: CASSPIQLGLAGLYEQYF; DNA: TGTGCCAGCAGCCCAATTCAATTGGGACTAGCGGGCCTCTACGAGCAGTACTTC
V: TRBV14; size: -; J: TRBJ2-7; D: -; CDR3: CASSQEWTDSYEQYF; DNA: TGTGCCAGCAGCCAAGAATGGACAGATTCCTACGAGCAGTACTTC
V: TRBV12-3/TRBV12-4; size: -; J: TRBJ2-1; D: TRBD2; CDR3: CASSLAGGWGSYNEQFF; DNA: TGTGCCAGCAGTTTAGCGGGAGGGTGGGGGTCCTACAATGAGCAGTTCTTC
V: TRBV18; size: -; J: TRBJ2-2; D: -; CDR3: CASSPGRANTGELFF; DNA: TGTGCCAGCTCACCGGGCAGGGCGAACACCGGGGAGCTGTTTTTT
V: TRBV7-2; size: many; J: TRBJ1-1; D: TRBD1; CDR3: CASSAGTGGNTEAFF; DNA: TGTGCCAGCAGCGCCGGGACAGGGGGGAACACTGAAGCTTTCTTT
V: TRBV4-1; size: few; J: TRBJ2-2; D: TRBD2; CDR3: CASSRGTSGLNTGELFF; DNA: TGCGCCAGCAGCCGCGGGACTAGCGGATTGAACACCGGGGAGCTGTTTTTT